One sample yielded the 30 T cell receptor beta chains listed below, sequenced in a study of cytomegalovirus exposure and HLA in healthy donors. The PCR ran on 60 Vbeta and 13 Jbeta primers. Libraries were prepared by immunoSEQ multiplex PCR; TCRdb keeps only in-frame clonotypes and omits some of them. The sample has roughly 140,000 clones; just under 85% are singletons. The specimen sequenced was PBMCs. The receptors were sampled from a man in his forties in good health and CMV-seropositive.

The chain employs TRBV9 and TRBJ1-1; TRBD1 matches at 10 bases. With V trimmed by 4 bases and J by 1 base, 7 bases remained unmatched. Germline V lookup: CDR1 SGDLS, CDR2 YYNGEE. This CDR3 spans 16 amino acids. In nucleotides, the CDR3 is TGTGCCAGCAGCTCCGGACAGGGGGTTACGAACACTGAAGCTTTCTTT. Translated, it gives CASSSGQGVTNTEAFF.

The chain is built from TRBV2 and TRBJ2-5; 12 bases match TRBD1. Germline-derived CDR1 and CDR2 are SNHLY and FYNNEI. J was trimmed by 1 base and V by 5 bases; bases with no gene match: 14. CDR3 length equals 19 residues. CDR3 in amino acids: CASSLRSVPGQGAQETQYF. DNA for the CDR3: TGTGCCAGCAGTTTACGTTCCGTACCGGGACAGGGGGCCCAAGAGACCCAGTACTTC.

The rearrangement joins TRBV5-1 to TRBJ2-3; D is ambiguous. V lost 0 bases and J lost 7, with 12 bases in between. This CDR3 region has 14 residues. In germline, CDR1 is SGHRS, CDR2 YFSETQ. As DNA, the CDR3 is TGCGCCAGCAGCTTGGACGACACATCATATACGCAGTATTTT. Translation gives CASSLDDTSYTQYF.

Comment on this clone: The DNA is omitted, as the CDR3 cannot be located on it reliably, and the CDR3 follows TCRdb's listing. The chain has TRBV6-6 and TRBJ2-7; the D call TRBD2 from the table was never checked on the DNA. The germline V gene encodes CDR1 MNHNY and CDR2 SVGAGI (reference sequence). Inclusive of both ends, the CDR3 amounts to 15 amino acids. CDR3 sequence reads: CASSSSTGLAGMQYF.

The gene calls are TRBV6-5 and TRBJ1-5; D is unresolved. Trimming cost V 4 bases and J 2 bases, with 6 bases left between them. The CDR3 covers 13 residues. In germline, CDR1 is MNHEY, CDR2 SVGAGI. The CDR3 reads CASSFRGNQPQHF. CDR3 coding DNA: TGTGCCAGCAGTTTTCGGGGCAATCAGCCCCAGCATTTT.

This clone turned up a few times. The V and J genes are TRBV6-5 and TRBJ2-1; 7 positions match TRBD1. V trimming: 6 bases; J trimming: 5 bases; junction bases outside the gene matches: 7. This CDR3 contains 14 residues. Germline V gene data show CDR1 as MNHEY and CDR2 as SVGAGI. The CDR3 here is CASRPTGLDNEQFF. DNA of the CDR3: TGTGCCAGCAGACCGACAGGGTTGGACAATGAGCAGTTCTTC.

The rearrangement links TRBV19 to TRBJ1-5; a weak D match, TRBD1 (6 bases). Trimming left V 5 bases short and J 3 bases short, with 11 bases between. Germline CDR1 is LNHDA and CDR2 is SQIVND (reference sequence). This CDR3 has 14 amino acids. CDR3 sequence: CASSLDRFNQPQHF. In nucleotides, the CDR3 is TGTGCCAGTAGTCTTGACAGGTTCAATCAGCCCCAGCATTTT.

The CDR3 here is CASSVDSGGTYEQYF. The CDR3 coding sequence is TGTGCCAGCAGCGTTGATTCGGGGGGTACCTACGAGCAGTACTTC. The chain has TRBV9 and TRBJ2-7; 7 bases agree with TRBD2. J gave up 2 bases and V 2 bases, and 7 bases lay outside the gene matches. The length of the CDR3 is 15 residues. CDR1 SGDLS and CDR2 YYNGEE come from the germline V gene.

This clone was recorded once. CDR3 nucleotide sequence: TGTGCCAGCAGCTTAGCCTCGGGAGGATCCTCTGGAAACACCATATATTTT. Protein: CASSLASGGSSGNTIYF. The chain recombines TRBV7-6 with TRBJ1-3; D remains unclear. V lost 0 bases and J lost 0, with 12 bases in between. CDR1 is SGHVS and CDR2 is FNYEAQ in the germline V gene. This CDR3 contains 17 residues. The full variable domain, its missing parts supplied by reference TRBV7-6 and TRBJ1-3, is GAGVSQSPRYKVTKRGQDVALRCDPISGHVSLYWYRQALGQGPEFLTYFNYEAQQDKSGLPNDRFSAERPEGSISTLTIQRTEQRDSAMYRCASSLASGGSSGNTIYFGEGSWLTVV.

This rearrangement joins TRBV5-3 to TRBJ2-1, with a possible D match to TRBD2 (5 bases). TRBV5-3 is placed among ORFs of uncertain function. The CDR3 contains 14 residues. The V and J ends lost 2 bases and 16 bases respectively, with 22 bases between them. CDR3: CARSFSLDGLSGFF. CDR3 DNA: TGTGCCAGAAGCTTTAGTTTGGACGGATTAAGCGGCTTCTTC.

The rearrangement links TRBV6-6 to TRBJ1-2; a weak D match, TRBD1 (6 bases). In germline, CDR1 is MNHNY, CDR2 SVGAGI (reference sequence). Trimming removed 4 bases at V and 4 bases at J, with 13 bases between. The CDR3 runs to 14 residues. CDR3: CASSSPLGGYGYTF. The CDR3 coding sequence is TGTGCCAGCAGTTCCCCGTTAGGGGGCTATGGCTACACCTTC.

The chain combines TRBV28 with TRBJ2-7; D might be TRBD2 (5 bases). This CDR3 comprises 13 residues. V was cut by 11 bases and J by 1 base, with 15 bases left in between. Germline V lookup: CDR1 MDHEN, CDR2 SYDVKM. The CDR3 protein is CAARGADSYEQYF. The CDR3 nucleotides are TGTGCCGCCCGAGGAGCGGATTCCTACGAGCAGTACTTC.

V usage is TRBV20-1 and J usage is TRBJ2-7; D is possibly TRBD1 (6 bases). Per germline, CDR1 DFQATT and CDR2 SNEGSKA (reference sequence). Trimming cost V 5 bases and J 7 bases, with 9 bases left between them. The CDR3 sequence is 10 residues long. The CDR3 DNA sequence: TGCAGTGCTTACAGGGATGAGCAGTACTTC. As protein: CSAYRDEQYF.

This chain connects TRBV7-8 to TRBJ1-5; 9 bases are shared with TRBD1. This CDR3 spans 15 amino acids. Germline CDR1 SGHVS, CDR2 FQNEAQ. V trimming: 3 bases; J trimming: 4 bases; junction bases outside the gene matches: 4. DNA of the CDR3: TGTGCCAGCAGCTTTCTAGGGACAGGGAATCAGCCCCAGCATTTT. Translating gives CASSFLGTGNQPQHF.

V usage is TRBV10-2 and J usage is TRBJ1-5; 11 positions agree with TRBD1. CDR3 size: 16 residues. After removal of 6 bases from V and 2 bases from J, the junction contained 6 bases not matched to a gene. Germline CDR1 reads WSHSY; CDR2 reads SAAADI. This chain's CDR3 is CASSFGQGAGNQPQHF. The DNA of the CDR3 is TGCGCCAGCAGCTTCGGACAGGGGGCCGGCAATCAGCCCCAGCATTTT.

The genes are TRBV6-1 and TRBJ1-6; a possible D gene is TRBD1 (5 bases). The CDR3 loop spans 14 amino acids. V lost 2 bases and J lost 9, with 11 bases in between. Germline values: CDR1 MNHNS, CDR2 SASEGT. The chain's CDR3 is CASSEQGLGSPLHF. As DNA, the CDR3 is TGTGCCAGCAGTGAACAGGGCTTGGGTTCACCCCTCCACTTT.

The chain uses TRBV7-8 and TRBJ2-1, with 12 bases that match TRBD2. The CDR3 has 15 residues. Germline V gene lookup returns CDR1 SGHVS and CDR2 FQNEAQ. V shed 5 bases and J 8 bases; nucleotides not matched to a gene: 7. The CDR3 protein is CASSDRTSGIDEQFF. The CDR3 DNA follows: TGTGCCAGCAGCGACCGGACTAGCGGGATCGATGAGCAGTTCTTC.

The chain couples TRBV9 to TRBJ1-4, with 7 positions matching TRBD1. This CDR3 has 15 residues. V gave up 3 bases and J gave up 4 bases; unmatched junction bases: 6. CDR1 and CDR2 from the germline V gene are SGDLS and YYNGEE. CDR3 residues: CASSAGQTINEKLFF. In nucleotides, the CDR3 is TGTGCCAGCAGCGCGGGACAGACGATTAATGAAAAACTGTTTTTT.

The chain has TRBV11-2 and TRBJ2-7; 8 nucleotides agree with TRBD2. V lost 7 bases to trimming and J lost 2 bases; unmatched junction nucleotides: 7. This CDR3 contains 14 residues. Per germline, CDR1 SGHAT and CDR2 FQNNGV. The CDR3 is CASTLTSVTYEQYF. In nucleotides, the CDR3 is TGTGCCAGCACCCTGACTAGCGTCACCTACGAGCAGTACTTC.

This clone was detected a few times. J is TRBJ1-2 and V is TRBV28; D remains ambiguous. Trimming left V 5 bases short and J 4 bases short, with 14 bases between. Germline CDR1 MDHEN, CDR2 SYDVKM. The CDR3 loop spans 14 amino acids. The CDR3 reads CASSPSERVYGYTF. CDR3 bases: TGTGCCAGCAGTCCCTCTGAGAGGGTCTATGGCTACACCTTC.

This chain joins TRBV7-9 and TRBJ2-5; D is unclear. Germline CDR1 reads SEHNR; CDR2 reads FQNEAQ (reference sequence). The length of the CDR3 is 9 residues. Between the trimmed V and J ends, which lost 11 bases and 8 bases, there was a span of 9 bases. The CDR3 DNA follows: TGTGCCGTCTCGGGTACCCAGTACTTC. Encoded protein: CAVSGTQYF.

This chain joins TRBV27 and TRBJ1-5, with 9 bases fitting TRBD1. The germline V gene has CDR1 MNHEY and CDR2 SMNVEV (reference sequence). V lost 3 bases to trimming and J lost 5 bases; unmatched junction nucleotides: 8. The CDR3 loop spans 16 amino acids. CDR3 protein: CASSFPGTGQYQPQHF. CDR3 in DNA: TGTGCCAGCAGTTTCCCCGGGACAGGGCAGTATCAGCCCCAGCATTTT.

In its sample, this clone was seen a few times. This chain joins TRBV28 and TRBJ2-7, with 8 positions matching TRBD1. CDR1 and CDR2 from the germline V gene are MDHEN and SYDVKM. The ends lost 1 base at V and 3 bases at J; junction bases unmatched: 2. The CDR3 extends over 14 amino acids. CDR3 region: CASSLSTGGYEQYF. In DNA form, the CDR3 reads TGTGCCAGCAGTTTATCTACAGGGGGCTACGAGCAGTACTTC.

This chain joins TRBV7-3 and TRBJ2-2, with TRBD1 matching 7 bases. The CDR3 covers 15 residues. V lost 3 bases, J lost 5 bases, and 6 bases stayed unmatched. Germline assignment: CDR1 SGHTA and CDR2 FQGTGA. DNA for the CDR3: TGTGCCAGCAGCTTTAAGGGGGCTGGGACCGGGGAGCTGTTTTTT. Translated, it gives CASSFKGAGTGELFF.

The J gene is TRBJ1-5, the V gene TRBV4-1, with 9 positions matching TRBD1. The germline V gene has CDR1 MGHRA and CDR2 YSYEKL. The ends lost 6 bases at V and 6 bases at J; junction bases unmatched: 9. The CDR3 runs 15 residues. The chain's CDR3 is CASSHTQGASQPQHF. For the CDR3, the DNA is TGCGCCAGCAGTCATACACAGGGGGCGAGTCAGCCCCAGCATTTT.

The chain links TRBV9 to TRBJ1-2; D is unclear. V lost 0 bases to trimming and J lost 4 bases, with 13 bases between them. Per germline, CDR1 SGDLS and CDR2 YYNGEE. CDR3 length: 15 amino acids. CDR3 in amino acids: CASSVGADYGYGYTF. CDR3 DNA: TGTGCCAGCAGCGTAGGGGCCGACTACGGCTATGGCTACACCTTC.

The CDR3 DNA reads TGTGCCTGGAATGAGGGTTCTGTAACGACCATATATTTT. Amino acid sequence: CAWNEGSVTTIYF. The chain has TRBV30 and TRBJ1-3; no definite D call. CDR1 is GTSNPN, CDR2 SVGIG, per germline (reference sequence). This CDR3 has 13 residues. Trimming stripped 4 bases from V and 10 bases from J, with 17 bases between.

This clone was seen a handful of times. The CDR3 sequence: CASSLDSEYGYTF. For the CDR3, the DNA is TGCGCCAGCAGCTTGGACAGTGAATATGGCTACACCTTC. The chain is built from TRBV5-1 and TRBJ1-2; unclear D gene. Germline values: CDR1 SGHRS, CDR2 YFSETQ. Trimming shortened V by 0 bases and J by 5 bases, and 8 bases separated the two germline ends. CDR3 length: 13 amino acids.

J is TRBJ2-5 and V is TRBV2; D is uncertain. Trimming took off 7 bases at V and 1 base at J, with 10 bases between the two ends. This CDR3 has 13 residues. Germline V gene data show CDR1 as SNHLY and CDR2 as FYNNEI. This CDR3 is CASTLAAQETQYF. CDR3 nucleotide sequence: TGTGCCAGCACCCTGGCGGCCCAAGAGACCCAGTACTTC. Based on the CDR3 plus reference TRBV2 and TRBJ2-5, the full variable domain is EPEVTQTPSHQVTQMGQEVILRCVPISNHLYFYWYRQILGQKVEFLVSFYNNEISEKSEIFDDQFSVERPDGSNFTLKIRSTKLEDSAMYFCASTLAAQETQYFGPGTRLLVL.

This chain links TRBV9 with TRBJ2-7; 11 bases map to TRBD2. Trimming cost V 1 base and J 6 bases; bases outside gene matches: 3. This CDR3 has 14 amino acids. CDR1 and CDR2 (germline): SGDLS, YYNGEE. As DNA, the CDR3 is TGTGCCAGCAGCGTAAAAGGGACTAGCGGCGAGCAGTACTTC. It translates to CASSVKGTSGEQYF.